This TCR beta chain was sequenced for a study of identical twins. From the 5' RACE reads, TCRdb called clonotypes with MiXCR, one entry per CDR3 protein. This table has about 690,000 distinct CDR3 sequences, around 5.7% appearing once. This clonotype was recorded many times. The antigen is not known. Study-level results: Without tracking the same donors, conclusions rested on cross-sectional statistical analysis. Recombination models fit unrelated individuals' TCR alpha sharing but underestimated twins'.

The clonotype originates from a man aged 18 to 35 in good health. The material sequenced was naive T cells sorted from blood.

CDR3 nucleotides: TGTGCCAGCAGTCCGACAGGGGCAACCGGGGAGCTGTTTTTT. This translates into CASSPTGATGELFF. J is TRBJ2-2 and V is TRBV6-1, with 8 positions matching TRBD1. This CDR3 region has 14 residues. The germline gives CDR1 MNHNS, CDR2 SASEGT. The V segment lost 5 bases and the J segment 5 bases; nucleotides outside the gene matches: 4.